The 31 T cell receptor beta chains below come from one sample, sequenced in a study of cytomegalovirus exposure and HLA in healthy donors (dated 2017 in TCRdb). Receptor libraries were prepared by the immunoSEQ multiplex PCR assay. TCRdb mirrors the immuneACCESS table, restricted to in-frame sequences. Some clones are absent from its copies; in checked studies, under half trace to an unresolved V gene, and the reason for the others is unknown. The sample table holds 100,000 to 150,000 clones, of which just under 95% were seen once. The ten biggest clones cover approximately 1.3% of the sample. The sample comprised PBMCs. These receptors all come from a woman aged 18-35 years in good health and CMV-seronegative.

The chain links TRBV11-2 to TRBJ2-1; possible D gene TRBD1, 6 bases. The CDR3 contains 15 residues. Trimming left V 2 bases short and J 3 bases short, with 11 bases between. The V gene's germline CDR1 is SGHAT and CDR2 FQNNGV. CDR3 DNA: TGTGCCAGCAGCTTACTAGGGGGTGGCTACAATGAGCAGTTCTTC. Its translation: CASSLLGGGYNEQFF.

The rearrangement joins TRBV6-5 to TRBJ1-1; TRBD1 aligns across 7 bases. Germline V gene data show CDR1 as MNHEY and CDR2 as SVGAGI. V lost 6 bases and J lost 1; bases outside the gene matches: 2. This CDR3 comprises 13 residues. Here the CDR3 DNA reads TGTGCCAGCAGACGACAGGGGAACACTGAAGCTTTCTTT. Its protein product is CASRRQGNTEAFF.

This clone was picked up one time. The rearrangement joins TRBV5-1 to TRBJ2-7; no clear D gene. Germline V gene data show CDR1 as SGHRS and CDR2 as YFSETQ. The CDR3 contains 15 residues. V gave up 0 bases and J gave up 1 base, with 11 bases separating them. CDR3 bases: TGCGCCAGCAGCTTGGCGGTATTCGGTTCCTACGAGCAGTACTTC. Translated: CASSLAVFGSYEQYF.

This rearrangement joins TRBV5-6 to TRBJ1-2, with 8 bases matching TRBD1. Germline assignment: CDR1 SGHDT and CDR2 YYEEEE. The CDR3 sequence is 15 residues long. Trimming at V came to 0 bases and at J to 5 bases, leaving 6 bases not matched to a gene. The CDR3 coding sequence is TGTGCCAGCAGCTTGGAGCCAGGGGGCCAATATGGCTACACCTTC. Residues: CASSLEPGGQYGYTF.

This clone was seen once. J is TRBJ1-2 and V is TRBV7-2; 11 bases map to TRBD1. J gave up 0 bases and V 5 bases, and 8 bases lay outside the gene matches. The CDR3 totals 17 residues. Germline V lookup: CDR1 SGHTA, CDR2 FQGNSA. The CDR3 bases are TGTGCCAGCAGCCTAGGACAGGGGGCTTATGCTAACTATGGCTACACCTTC. Residues: CASSLGQGAYANYGYTF. The entire variable domain, with the rest obtained from reference TRBV7-2 and TRBJ1-2, is as follows: GAGVSQSPSNKVTEKGKDVELRCDPISGHTALYWYRQSLGQGLEFLIYFQGNSAPDKSGLPSDRFSAERTGGSVSTLTIQRTQQEDSAVYLCASSLGQGAYANYGYTFGSGTRLTVV.

The chain couples TRBV7-9 to TRBJ1-1; weak D call: TRBD1 (6 bases). The germline gives CDR1 SEHNR, CDR2 FQNEAQ (reference sequence). The CDR3 has 13 amino acids. The V end was cut by 4 bases, the J end by 1 base, with 7 bases between. The CDR3 DNA follows: TGTGCCAGCAGCTCACAGGGGAACACTGAAGCTTTCTTT. This translates into CASSSQGNTEAFF.

The rearrangement joins TRBV6-5 to TRBJ2-3, with 7 bases that match TRBD1. The trim removed 4 bases at V and 1 base at J, leaving 2 bases unmatched. This CDR3 spans 14 amino acids. Germline CDR1 reads MNHEY; CDR2 reads SVGAGI. The CDR3: CASSFTGGTDTQYF. CDR3 DNA: TGTGCCAGCAGTTTCACAGGGGGCACAGATACGCAGTATTTT.

This chain joins TRBV4-1 and TRBJ2-7, with a tentative D call TRBD1 (5 bases). CDR1 and CDR2 (germline): MGHRA, YSYEKL. This CDR3 comprises 14 residues. Deletions cut 2 bases from V and 5 bases from J, with 13 bases between. The CDR3 is CASSQSVTEHEQYF. CDR3 sequence (DNA): TGCGCCAGCAGCCAAAGTGTGACAGAACACGAGCAGTACTTC.

The chain uses TRBV19 and TRBJ2-7; 11 bases match TRBD2. CDR1 and CDR2 (germline): LNHDA, SQIVND (reference sequence). The CDR3 has 16 amino acids. Trimming took 5 bases from V and 2 from J; bases not matched to a gene: 8. The CDR3 DNA follows: TGTGCCAGTAGTTCATTTCCGGGACTAGCGGCCTACGAGCAGTACTTC. It codes for CASSSFPGLAAYEQYF.

The chain is built from TRBV28 and TRBJ2-7; a possible D gene is TRBD1 (6 bases). The V end was cut by 3 bases, the J end by 6 bases, with 12 bases between. The CDR3 covers 13 residues. Germline V CDR1 and CDR2: MDHEN, SYDVKM. CDR3 amino acids: CASSFTGTGEQYF. CDR3 sequence (DNA): TGTGCCAGCAGTTTTACAGGGACGGGCGAGCAGTACTTC.

The chain uses TRBV28 and TRBJ2-1; tentatively, D is TRBD1 (6 bases). V dropped 5 bases and J dropped 3 bases, with 14 bases sitting between them. The CDR3 covers 15 residues. Per germline, CDR1 MDHEN and CDR2 SYDVKM. The DNA for the CDR3 is TGTGCCAGCAGTACTTACGGGACAAACTACAATGAGCAGTTCTTC. This encodes CASSTYGTNYNEQFF.

The chain uses TRBV5-1 and TRBJ1-2, with 7 bases aligning to TRBD1. The germline gives CDR1 SGHRS, CDR2 YFSETQ. V gave up 0 bases and J gave up 8 bases; unmatched junction bases: 4. CDR3 length: 13 residues. The CDR3 reads CASSLEAGGGYTF. The CDR3 nucleotides read TGCGCCAGCAGCTTGGAGGCAGGGGGGGGCTACACCTTC.

This clone was seen just once. The J gene is TRBJ2-5, the V gene TRBV11-2; 8 bases are shared with TRBD2. Germline V lookup: CDR1 SGHAT, CDR2 FQNNGV. Trimming cost V 5 bases and J 5 bases; bases outside gene matches: 10. This CDR3 is 15 amino acids long. For the CDR3, the DNA is TGTGCCAGCAGCCCGTCCGGGAGGGCCGGGGAGACCCAGTACTTC. Translating gives CASSPSGRAGETQYF. Based on the CDR3 plus reference TRBV11-2 and TRBJ2-5, the full variable domain is EAGVAQSPRYKIIEKRQSVAFWCNPISGHATLYWYQQILGQGPKLLIQFQNNGVVDDSQLPKDRFSAERLKGVDSTLKIQPAKLEDSAVYLCASSPSGRAGETQYFGPGTRLLVL.

This clone was observed a few times. The chain uses TRBV19 and TRBJ2-7; TRBD1 might be the D (5 bases). Trimming removed 6 bases at V and 5 bases at J, with 14 bases between. CDR1 is LNHDA and CDR2 is SQIVND in the germline V gene (reference sequence). The CDR3 is made up of 13 amino acids. CDR3 nucleotide sequence: TGTGCCAGTAGACCGACAGCCCGAAACGAGCAGTACTTC. This gives the protein CASRPTARNEQYF.

The V gene is TRBV5-1, the J gene TRBJ1-1, with D possibly TRBD1 on 5 matching bases. The CDR3 length is 14 residues. Germline V gene data show CDR1 as SGHRS and CDR2 as YFSETQ. V was pared by 2 bases and J by 0 bases, with 8 bases between. The CDR3 spells CASSFGRVNTEAFF. Here the CDR3 DNA reads TGCGCCAGCAGCTTCGGCAGGGTGAACACTGAAGCTTTCTTT.

The rearrangement links TRBV19 to TRBJ1-5; tentative D call: TRBD1 (5 bases). This CDR3 is 14 amino acids long. V shed 4 bases and J shed 5 bases, with 12 bases lying between them. The germline CDR1 and CDR2 sequences are LNHDA and SQIVND (reference sequence). Here the CDR3 DNA reads TGTGCCAGTAGTAGCAGGGTCCTCGATCAGCCCCAGCATTTT. It specifies CASSSRVLDQPQHF. Using reference TRBV19 and TRBJ1-5 for the parts outside the CDR3, the full variable domain is DGGITQSPKYLFRKEGQNVTLSCEQNLNHDAMYWYRQDPGQGLRLIYYSQIVNDFQKGDIAEGYSVSREKKESFPLTVTSAQKNPTAFYLCASSSRVLDQPQHFGDGTRLSIL.

The chain's CDR3 is CASSIDPSGGTEKLFF. The DNA for the CDR3 is TGTGCCAGTAGTATAGATCCCTCAGGGGGAACTGAAAAACTGTTTTTT. J is TRBJ1-4 and V is TRBV19; 7 positions match TRBD1. Trimming at V came to 0 bases and at J to 7 bases, leaving 8 bases not matched to a gene. CDR3 length equals 16 residues. In germline, CDR1 is LNHDA, CDR2 SQIVND (reference sequence). Complete variable domain (other parts from reference TRBV19 and TRBJ1-4): DGGITQSPKYLFRKEGQNVTLSCEQNLNHDAMYWYRQDPGQGLRLIYYSQIVNDFQKGDIAEGYSVSREKKESFPLTVTSAQKNPTAFYLCASSIDPSGGTEKLFFGSGTQLSVL.

The chain links TRBV5-1 to TRBJ2-3; D perhaps matches TRBD1 (6 bases). Trimming cost V 0 bases and J 4 bases, with 9 bases left between them. CDR3 length equals 14 residues. CDR1 SGHRS and CDR2 YFSETQ come from the germline V gene. The CDR3 here is CASSLARTADTQYF. For the CDR3, the DNA is TGCGCCAGCAGCTTGGCCCGGACAGCAGATACGCAGTATTTT.

V is TRBV9 and J is TRBJ2-5, with D tentatively TRBD2 (6 bases). The CDR3 is 16 residues long. The germline V and J ends were trimmed by 0 bases and 2 bases, with 14 bases remaining between them. Germline V gene data show CDR1 as SGDLS and CDR2 as YYNGEE. The CDR3 loop reads CASSVAPAAGQETQYF. CDR3 bases: TGTGCCAGCAGCGTAGCTCCGGCGGCGGGACAAGAGACCCAGTACTTC.

V gene TRBV11-2 combines with J gene TRBJ1-1; 10 bases map to TRBD1. Germline V lookup: CDR1 SGHAT, CDR2 FQNNGV. CDR3 length: 18 residues. The J segment lost 6 bases and the V segment lost 5 bases, leaving 18 bases of the junction unmatched. Here the CDR3 DNA reads TGTGCCAGCAGCATTAGACAGGGGGCGTTAGGATCTGTATCTGAAGCTTTCTTT. It specifies CASSIRQGALGSVSEAFF.

V usage is TRBV9 and J usage is TRBJ2-1; D gene uncertain. The V gene's germline CDR1 is SGDLS and CDR2 YYNGEE. There are 13 residues in the CDR3. The ends were cut back, 7 bases at V and 2 bases at J, with 10 bases in the middle. The CDR3 reads CASANPPYNEQFF. DNA for the CDR3: TGTGCCAGCGCGAACCCCCCCTACAATGAGCAGTTCTTC.

The chain carries TRBV11-2 and TRBJ2-3, with unresolved D. V lost 1 base, J lost 2 bases, and 10 bases lay in between. CDR3 length: 15 amino acids. CDR1 SGHAT and CDR2 FQNNGV come from the germline V gene. CDR3 nucleotide sequence: TGTGCCAGCAGCTTAGCCCCCGAACTCACAGATACGCAGTATTTT. Translated: CASSLAPELTDTQYF.

This clone was counted a few times. V and J are TRBV2 and TRBJ1-2, with D perhaps TRBD1 (6 bases). This CDR3 has 13 amino acids. V dropped 3 bases and J dropped 7 bases, with 12 bases sitting between them. In germline, CDR1 is SNHLY, CDR2 FYNNEI. Here the CDR3 reads CASSDRGYGGYTF. CDR3 bases: TGTGCCAGCAGTGACAGGGGATATGGTGGCTACACCTTC.

The chain uses TRBV18 and TRBJ1-2; TRBD1 is a possible D gene (5 bases). The V and J ends lost 1 base and 7 bases respectively, with 22 bases between them. The germline gives CDR1 KGHSH, CDR2 LQKENI. The CDR3 consists of 17 residues. The CDR3 bases are TGTGCCAGCTCACCACGGACCCGTAGCGGGGGATTAGGTGGCTACACCTTC. Translated, it gives CASSPRTRSGGLGGYTF. Supplemented by reference TRBV18 and TRBJ1-2, the full variable domain reads NAGVMQNPRHLVRRRGQEARLRCSPMKGHSHVYWYRQLPEEGLKFMVYLQKENIIDESGMPKERFSAEFPKEGPSILRIQQVVRGDSAAYFCASSPRTRSGGLGGYTFGSGTRLTVV.

The chain couples TRBV28 to TRBJ2-2, with TRBD2 matching 13 bases. The germline V gene has CDR1 MDHEN and CDR2 SYDVKM. This CDR3 is built from 17 residues. The V segment lost 4 bases and the J segment 4 bases; nucleotides outside the gene matches: 6. The CDR3 DNA reads as TGTGCCAGCAGTTGGACTAGCGGGGGCTTTGGCACCGGGGAGCTGTTTTTT. This encodes CASSWTSGGFGTGELFF.

The chain links TRBV6-1 to TRBJ1-2; possible D gene TRBD1, 5 bases. Trimming left V 1 base short and J 2 bases short, with 11 bases between. Germline CDR1 MNHNS, CDR2 SASEGT. The CDR3 loop spans 15 amino acids. The CDR3 is CASSEGWRGNYGYTF. In nucleotides, the CDR3 is TGTGCCAGCAGTGAAGGGTGGAGGGGAAACTATGGCTACACCTTC.

The rearrangement uses TRBV5-1 and TRBJ2-5, with TRBD2 matching 10 bases. The germline CDR1 and CDR2 sequences are SGHRS and YFSETQ. The junction had 11 bases not matched to a gene; V was cut back by 0 bases and J by 6 bases. This CDR3 region has 17 residues. The CDR3, as DNA: TGCGCCAGCAGCTTGGGGCTAGCGGGAGTGGAACCGAAGACCCAGTACTTC. It is translated as CASSLGLAGVEPKTQYF. Drawing the rest from reference TRBV5-1 and TRBJ2-5, the complete variable domain is KAGVTQTPRYLIKTRGQQVTLSCSPISGHRSVSWYQQTPGQGLQFLFEYFSETQRNKGNFPGRFSGRQFSNSRSEMNVSTLELGDSALYLCASSLGLAGVEPKTQYFGPGTRLLVL.

The genes are TRBV30 and TRBJ1-3; 7 nucleotides align to TRBD1. The germline V gene has CDR1 GTSNPN and CDR2 SVGIG (reference sequence). After removal of 8 bases from V and 4 bases from J, the junction contained 5 bases not matched to a gene. This CDR3 has 12 amino acids. CDR3 loop: CARDSGGNTIYF. CDR3 nucleotides: TGTGCCCGGGACAGTGGGGGAAACACCATATATTTT.

The chain joins TRBV6-5 to TRBJ1-1, with D perhaps matching TRBD1 (5 bases). V dropped 2 bases and J dropped 5 bases, with 15 bases sitting between them. This CDR3 contains 15 residues. In germline, CDR1 is MNHEY, CDR2 SVGAGI. The chain's CDR3 is CASSYPHSGKTEAFF. The DNA for the CDR3 is TGTGCCAGCAGTTACCCACACTCAGGGAAAACTGAAGCTTTCTTT.

The rearrangement links TRBV11-2 to TRBJ2-1; 11 positions agree with TRBD2. The CDR3 is 16 residues long. J was trimmed by 2 bases and V by 7 bases; bases with no gene match: 7. Germline lookup yields CDR1 SGHAT and CDR2 FQNNGV. The DNA for the CDR3 is TGTGCCAGCACCTTGACTAGCGGGGACCCCTACAATGAGCAGTTCTTC. Translation: CASTLTSGDPYNEQFF.

The rearrangement links TRBV10-1 to TRBJ2-2; TRBD2 agrees at 8 bases. The length of the CDR3 is 14 residues. Germline V gene data show CDR1 as WNHNN and CDR2 as SYGVQD (reference sequence). The CDR3 region is CASSGRERTGELFF. The CDR3 DNA sequence: TGCGCATCCTCCGGGAGGGAGCGAACCGGGGAGCTGTTTTTT.